The 32 T cell receptor beta chains reported below all come from one sample, sequenced in a study of identical twins (dated by TCRdb to about 2016). The library was obtained by 5' RACE. Data came from an Illumina HiSeq 2000. TCRdb ran its own pipeline on the public reads, namely fastp trimming at Q25 and MiXCR clone calling, and kept in-frame beta chains. Records with the same CDR3 protein are collapsed into one entry carrying the most frequent genes and DNA. The sample table contains under 300,000 distinct CDR3 sequences; only one count was recorded for roughly an eighth of them. The ten largest make up around 8.3% of the sample. The sequencing sample was made of memory (CD45RO+) T cells sorted from blood. Per the publication, the cell subset or site label means: CD45RO+ enriched T cells. These receptors all stem from a woman between 18 and 30 years old in good health.

The chain has TRBV5-1 and TRBJ2-1; TRBD2 matches 13 bases. The junction had 7 bases not matched to a gene; V was cut back by 2 bases and J by 8 bases. This CDR3 is built from 16 residues. Germline CDR1 is SGHRS and CDR2 is YFSETQ. The CDR3 DNA follows: TGCGCCAGCAGCTTCGGGACTAGCGGGGTGGTGGATGAGCAGTTCTTC. The encoded protein is CASSFGTSGVVDEQFF.

This clonotype was seen a handful of times. V and J are TRBV10-3 and TRBJ1-2, with 8 bases matching TRBD1. V dropped 6 bases and J dropped 4; count of bases not matched to a gene: 13. Per germline, CDR1 ENHRY and CDR2 SYGVKD. This CDR3 is 16 amino acids long. The CDR3 spells CAISPNPGQGGYGYTF. CDR3 sequence (DNA): TGTGCCATCAGCCCAAACCCCGGACAGGGAGGCTATGGCTACACCTTC.

This clonotype was seen more than once but under ten times. V and J are TRBV12-3 or TRBV12-4 and TRBJ2-5; 7 bases map to TRBD2. V trimming: 5 bases; J trimming: 1 base; junction bases outside the gene matches: 10. CDR3 length: 16 amino acids. The CDR3: CASSMQRGPLQETQYF. For the CDR3, the DNA is TGTGCCAGCAGTATGCAGCGGGGCCCACTCCAAGAGACCCAGTACTTC.

The chain is built from TRBV6-5 and TRBJ1-1; tentatively, D is TRBD1 (5 bases). CDR3 length equals 16 residues. CDR1 is MNHEY, CDR2 SVGAGI, per germline. Trimming removed 0 bases from V and 5 bases from J, with 16 bases in between. The CDR3 is CASSYSYGRVRTEAFF. The CDR3 bases are TGTGCCAGCAGTTACTCTTATGGCAGGGTGAGGACTGAAGCTTTCTTT.

This clonotype was detected only a few times. The chain employs TRBV7-9 and TRBJ1-1; 8 nucleotides agree with TRBD1. From germline, CDR1 is SEHNR and CDR2 FQNEAQ (reference sequence). The CDR3 totals 14 residues. The J segment lost 4 bases and the V segment lost 4 bases, leaving 5 bases of the junction unmatched. The CDR3 nucleotides are TGTGCCAGCAGCTCCCAGGGGGCGGTCACTGAAGCTTTCTTT. Amino acid sequence: CASSSQGAVTEAFF.

This chain connects TRBV29-1 to TRBJ2-3; 16 bases are shared with TRBD2. The germline V gene encodes CDR1 SQVTM and CDR2 ANQGSEA. V shed 7 bases and J 0 bases; nucleotides not matched to a gene: 22. The CDR3 runs to 22 residues. CDR3 amino acids: CSADTMLGLPGLAGGSTDTQYF. CDR3 sequence (DNA): TGCAGCGCCGATACGATGTTGGGACTCCCGGGACTAGCGGGAGGGAGCACAGATACGCAGTATTTT.

The chain combines TRBV20-1 with TRBJ1-5, with D hard to call. The CDR3 extends over 12 amino acids. Germline CDR1 DFQATT, CDR2 SNEGSKA (reference sequence). V shed 6 bases and J shed 3 bases, with 9 bases lying between them. The CDR3 DNA reads TGCAGTGCCCTGAGGGACAATCAGCCCCAGCATTTT. As protein: CSALRDNQPQHF.

The V gene is TRBV20-1, the J gene TRBJ2-5, with D maybe TRBD1 (6 bases). CDR3 size: 12 residues. V was pared by 0 bases and J by 7 bases, with 9 bases between. Germline CDR1 is DFQATT and CDR2 is SNEGSKA (reference sequence). The CDR3 region has the DNA TGCAGTGCTAGAGACCAACAGGGGACCCAGTACTTC. This gives the protein CSARDQQGTQYF.

This clonotype was seen a handful of times. The chain links TRBV11-2 to TRBJ2-1; no firm D call. With 6 bases removed from V and 8 bases from J, the gap between germline ends came to 11 bases. Germline CDR1 is SGHAT and CDR2 is FQNNGV. CDR3 length: 12 amino acids. CDR3 residues: CASRRAPHEQFF. Written as DNA, the CDR3 is TGTGCCAGCAGGCGAGCCCCCCATGAGCAGTTCTTC.

This clonotype was found a few times. The chain has TRBV28 and TRBJ2-7, with D maybe TRBD2 (6 bases). The CDR3 contains 15 residues. V lost 8 bases, J lost 3 bases, and 20 bases lay in between. Germline lookup yields CDR1 MDHEN and CDR2 SYDVKM. CDR3 protein: CASHPGVLGNYEQYF. The DNA for the CDR3 is TGTGCCAGCCACCCGGGGGTCCTAGGTAACTACGAGCAGTACTTC.

The sample holds many counts of this clonotype. This chain joins TRBV19 and TRBJ2-1; D remains ambiguous. The V gene's germline CDR1 is LNHDA and CDR2 SQIVND (reference sequence). There are 16 residues in the CDR3. V lost 3 bases and J lost 7, with 19 bases in between. The CDR3 region has the DNA TGTGCCAGTAGTATTTTGGCTGGCAGGTTCGGTAATGAGCAGTTCTTC. It codes for CASSILAGRFGNEQFF.

This clonotype came up a few times. V gene TRBV20-1 combines with J gene TRBJ1-1; no definite D call. Trimming took off 3 bases at V and 4 bases at J, with 6 bases between the two ends. The germline CDR1 and CDR2 sequences are DFQATT and SNEGSKA (reference sequence). The CDR3 extends over 11 amino acids. DNA for the CDR3: TGCAGTGCTAGCGATGGCACTGAAGCTTTCTTT. Its translation: CSASDGTEAFF.

This clonotype was detected a few times. The rearrangement links TRBV12-3 or TRBV12-4 to TRBJ2-7; a possible D gene is TRBD2 (5 bases). V was shortened by 7 bases and J by 7 bases, with 26 bases between the two germline ends. The CDR3 loop spans 16 amino acids. The CDR3 nucleotides are TGTGCCAGCACAGGTTCGGGGTGGAGTATTGCTCGAGAGCAGTACTTC. Protein product: CASTGSGWSIAREQYF.

The genes are TRBV7-3 and TRBJ2-3, with 11 positions matching TRBD2. CDR1 and CDR2 from the germline V gene are SGHTA and FQGTGA. The CDR3 length is 16 residues. V shed 3 bases and J 9 bases; nucleotides not matched to a gene: 11. The CDR3 DNA reads as TGTGCCAGCAGCTTGGGGCCAGGGACTAGCGGTGACACGCAGTATTTT. Protein product: CASSLGPGTSGDTQYF.

This clonotype was counted ten times or more. The chain links TRBV19 to TRBJ2-4; a possible D gene is TRBD1 (5 bases). Per the germline V gene, CDR1 is LNHDA and CDR2 is SQIVND (reference sequence). Trimming left V 5 bases short and J 8 bases short, with 13 bases between. The CDR3 is made up of 13 amino acids. The CDR3 region has the DNA TGTGCCAGTAGTGGACAATCCAGGGACATTCAGTACTTC. It specifies CASSGQSRDIQYF.

Many counts were recorded for this clonotype. J is TRBJ2-3 and V is TRBV10-3; D is possibly TRBD1 (6 bases). The germline gives CDR1 ENHRY, CDR2 SYGVKD. V shed 10 bases and J shed 2 bases, with 13 bases lying between them. CDR3 length: 13 residues. CDR3 coding DNA: TGTGCCACCAATACAGGGTACACAGATACGCAGTATTTT. Its translation: CATNTGYTDTQYF.

The sample holds many counts of this clonotype. This rearrangement joins TRBV10-3 to TRBJ2-1; 12 bases map to TRBD2. This CDR3 region has 16 residues. Trimming took 3 bases from V and 9 from J; bases not matched to a gene: 9. CDR1 is ENHRY, CDR2 SYGVKD, per germline. DNA for the CDR3: TGTGCCATCAGTGAACAACTAGCGGGAGGATATGGTGAGCAGTTCTTC. This translates into CAISEQLAGGYGEQFF.

This clonotype occurred a few times. The chain carries TRBV20-1 and TRBJ2-2; no clear D. The V gene lost 3 bases and the J gene lost 2 bases, with 7 bases spanning the gap. The length of the CDR3 is 13 residues. CDR1 is DFQATT and CDR2 is SNEGSKA in the germline V gene (reference sequence). This CDR3 is CSASTDNTGELFF. Here the CDR3 DNA reads TGCAGTGCTAGTACCGATAACACCGGGGAGCTGTTTTTT.

This clonotype has only a few counts. The rearrangement joins TRBV4-2 to TRBJ2-3; 16 bases line up with TRBD2. V trimming: 4 bases; J trimming: 1 base; junction bases outside the gene matches: 5. Germline CDR1 and CDR2: LGHNA and YNFKEQ. The CDR3 is 18 amino acids. CDR3 nucleotides: TGTGCCAGCAGCCGGGGACTAGCGGGGGGGCCGGGCACAGATACGCAGTATTTT. Encoded protein: CASSRGLAGGPGTDTQYF.

The V gene is TRBV6-5, the J gene TRBJ2-2, with D hard to call. Germline CDR1 MNHEY, CDR2 SVGAGI. CDR3 length equals 15 residues. Between the trimmed V and J ends, which lost 2 bases and 8 bases, there was a span of 15 bases. The CDR3 bases are TGTGCCAGCAGTTACAACGGCCGGAATCCTGGGGAGCTGTTTTTT. Protein product: CASSYNGRNPGELFF.

This clonotype has at least ten counts. The chain joins TRBV3-1 to TRBJ2-4; D unresolved. Germline assignment: CDR1 LGHDT and CDR2 YNNKEL (reference sequence). The germline V and J ends were trimmed by 1 base and 5 bases, with 12 bases remaining between them. The CDR3 contains 15 residues. The DNA of the CDR3 is TGTGCCAGCAGCCAAGGGCCCTTAGGAGAAAACATTCAGTACTTC. Its translation is CASSQGPLGENIQYF.

The gene calls are TRBV5-1 and TRBJ2-5; D may correspond to TRBD1 or TRBD2 (5 bases each). CDR3 length: 13 amino acids. The V end was cut by 4 bases, the J end by 2 bases, with 9 bases between. CDR1 SGHRS and CDR2 YFSETQ come from the germline V gene. CDR3: CASSGTEQETQYF. CDR3 in DNA: TGCGCCAGCAGCGGGACGGAGCAAGAGACCCAGTACTTC.

This clonotype was seen a handful of times. The CDR3 nucleotides read TGCGCCAGCAGCTTGGCGGATCGGGCTTTCTTT. Translated: CASSLADRAFF. The rearrangement links TRBV5-1 to TRBJ1-1; D gene ambiguous. Germline V gene sequence: CDR1 SGHRS, CDR2 YFSETQ. The CDR3 covers 11 residues. The ends were cut back, 0 bases at V and 11 bases at J, with 8 bases in the middle.

This clonotype was seen a few times. V and J are TRBV6-2 or TRBV6-3 and TRBJ1-1; no definite D call. The V and J ends lost 1 base and 1 base respectively, with 10 bases between them. Looked up from germline, CDR1 is MNHEY and CDR2 is SVGEGT. The CDR3 is 15 amino acids. The CDR3 loop reads CASSYFRTGNTEAFF. CDR3 nucleotides: TGTGCCAGCAGTTACTTCCGGACGGGGAACACTGAAGCTTTCTTT.

This clonotype appeared a few times. The genes are TRBV18 and TRBJ2-7, with D tentatively TRBD1 or TRBD2 (5 bases each). The V gene's germline CDR1 is KGHSH and CDR2 LQKENI. V was pared by 2 bases and J by 5 bases, with 19 bases between. This CDR3 is built from 16 residues. The CDR3 nucleotides read TGTGCCAGCTCACCAACGGGGCCCGGGTCCCCCCACGAGCAGTACTTC. Its translation is CASSPTGPGSPHEQYF.

This clonotype came up a few times. Compared with germline, one end of the junction differs, possibly owing to a read error. The chain is built from TRBV12-3 or TRBV12-4 and TRBJ2-7, with TRBD1 identical over 11 bases. The CDR3 is 14 amino acids. The CDR3 coding sequence is TGTGCCAGCAGTTACCGGGACAGGGGGTCCCCCAACCACTTC. It is translated as CASSYRDRGSPNHF.

This chain uses TRBV15 with TRBJ2-5; D not resolved. The V and J ends lost 0 bases and 2 bases respectively, with 4 bases between them. This CDR3 comprises 13 residues. In germline, CDR1 is LNHNV, CDR2 YYDKDF (reference sequence). The CDR3: CATSRDGQETQYF. Written as DNA, the CDR3 is TGTGCCACCAGCAGAGACGGGCAAGAGACCCAGTACTTC.

This clonotype was detected only a few times. The CDR3 sequence: CASSLGREETQYF. The CDR3 DNA is TGTGCCAGCAGCTTGGGAAGAGAAGAGACCCAGTACTTC. This chain joins TRBV5-6 and TRBJ2-5; D unclear. Germline loops: CDR1 SGHDT, CDR2 YYEEEE. The CDR3 runs 13 residues. Between the trimmed V and J ends, which lost 0 bases and 3 bases, there was a span of 6 bases. The full variable domain, rest sourced from reference TRBV5-6 and TRBJ2-5, is DAGVTQSPTHLIKTRGQQVTLRCSPKSGHDTVSWYQQALGQGPQFIFQYYEEEERQRGNFPDRFSGHQFPNYSSELNVNALLLGDSALYLCASSLGREETQYFGPGTRLLVL.

In this sample, this clonotype turned up a few times. J is TRBJ2-2 and V is TRBV5-1; a weak D match, TRBD2 (6 bases). In germline, CDR1 is SGHRS, CDR2 YFSETQ. With 5 bases removed from V and 2 bases from J, the gap between germline ends came to 16 bases. The length of the CDR3 is 16 residues. DNA of the CDR3: TGCGCCAGCAGGAGTCCGGGACTGGCTAACACCGGGGAGCTGTTTTTT. Protein: CASRSPGLANTGELFF. The full variable domain, rest sourced from reference TRBV5-1 and TRBJ2-2, is KAGVTQTPRYLIKTRGQQVTLSCSPISGHRSVSWYQQTPGQGLQFLFEYFSETQRNKGNFPGRFSGRQFSNSRSEMNVSTLELGDSALYLCASRSPGLANTGELFFGEGSRLTVL.

This sequence joins TRBV29-1 and TRBJ1-2, with 8 nucleotides matching TRBD1. V was clipped by 6 bases and J by 6 bases; unmatched bases: 9. This CDR3 has 13 amino acids. Germline V gives CDR1 SQVTM, CDR2 ANQGSEA. CDR3 bases: TGCAGCGTCGCCTTGACAGGGGAGGATGGCTACACCTTC. It is translated as CSVALTGEDGYTF.

DNA of the CDR3: TGTGCCTTCGAACAGGGGGCTAAAGGCGAGCAGTACTTC. This codes for CAFEQGAKGEQYF. The J gene is TRBJ2-7, the V gene TRBV30; 9 bases are a match to TRBD1. Germline loops: CDR1 GTSNPN, CDR2 SVGIG (reference sequence). V gave up 7 bases and J gave up 6 bases; unmatched junction bases: 10. The CDR3 has 13 residues.

The V and J genes are TRBV3-1 and TRBJ2-1, with a tentative D call TRBD2 (6 bases). Per germline, CDR1 LGHDT and CDR2 YNNKEL (reference sequence). V was trimmed by 4 bases and J by 0 bases, leaving 25 bases between them. The CDR3 is 20 amino acids. The DNA for the CDR3 is TGTGCCAGCAGCCCAACAGCTCTAGCGAGACAAGCAAGCTCCTACAATGAGCAGTTCTTC. It codes for CASSPTALARQASSYNEQFF.